Shown below are 5 T cell receptor beta chains from a single sample sequenced in a study of patients and donors after allogeneic stem cell transplantation. TCRdb passed the RT-PCR reads through MiXCR, listing each CDR3 protein once. In the table there are about 70,000 distinct CDR3 sequences, more than 20% of which are singletons. Sample: blood, either unsorted or a sorted T cell fraction (not recorded which). Receptors were obtained from a human donor who was either an allogeneic HSCT recipient or a stem cell or donor lymphocyte infusion donor (not recorded which). It is not recorded whose cells these are; they may come from a transplant donor.

This chain links TRBV27 with TRBJ2-6; weak D call: TRBD1 (6 bases). Germline V gene data show CDR1 as MNHEY and CDR2 as SMNVEV (reference sequence). The CDR3 totals 16 residues. Trimming took off 5 bases at V and 4 bases at J, with 15 bases between the two ends. The DNA of the CDR3 is TGTGCCAGCAGTCAAATCGGGACAACCGGGGCCAACGTCCTGACTTTC. Encoded protein: CASSQIGTTGANVLTF.

The V and J genes are TRBV7-2 and TRBJ2-2, with TRBD2 identical over 7 bases. V lost 5 bases, J lost 3 bases, and 15 bases stayed unmatched. Germline V gene sequence: CDR1 SGHTA, CDR2 FQGNSA. The CDR3 extends over 18 amino acids. CDR3 in DNA: TGTGCCAGCAGCGCCTGGCGGCGGGGGTTCCGCGACACCGGGGAGCTGTTTTTT. It translates to CASSAWRRGFRDTGELFF.

This clonotype was observed a handful of times. The chain recombines TRBV7-2 with TRBJ2-1; no clear D gene. Trimming removed 3 bases from V and 4 bases from J, with 7 bases in between. The CDR3 runs 13 residues. The germline V gene encodes CDR1 SGHTA and CDR2 FQGNSA. The CDR3 DNA reads as TGTGCCAGCAGCTTGACTTTTTACAATGAGCAGTTCTTC. Its protein is CASSLTFYNEQFF.

The chain links TRBV6-2 or TRBV6-3 to TRBJ1-2, with TRBD1 as a possible D gene (5 bases). Trimming cost V 4 bases and J 2 bases, with 11 bases left between them. The CDR3 has 14 amino acids. Germline V gene data show CDR1 as MNHEY and CDR2 as SVGEGT. The CDR3 bases are TGTGCCAGCAGTTTCCCCTACAGGAACTATGGCTACACCTTC. Its translation: CASSFPYRNYGYTF.

The chain recombines TRBV4-2 with TRBJ1-2, with a weak D call TRBD1 (5 bases). Germline loops: CDR1 LGHNA, CDR2 YNFKEQ. The CDR3 totals 15 residues. Trimming pared 1 base from V and 5 bases from J, leaving 14 bases between. DNA for the CDR3: TGTGCCAGCAGCCAAGCGAACGTCGACAGTTATGGCTACACCTTC. The encoded protein is CASSQANVDSYGYTF.